The T cell receptor (beta chain) under discussion was sequenced for a study of control samples from healthy donors and cancer patients (dated by TCRdb to 2020 to 2022). The library was obtained by the immunoSEQ multiplex PCR assay. Imported from immuneACCESS, the table was reduced by TCRdb to in-frame sequences with V and J called. These copies leave out some clones; in studies compared against another copy, an unresolved V gene accounts for under half, and the cause of the remainder is not known. For this sample there are roughly 170,000 clones; around 88% appear just once. Nearly 5% of the sample is taken by the ten largest. V loses 0 bases, J loses 12 bases, and the germline ends lie 17 bases apart. The cysteine opens and the phenylalanine closes a CDR3 of 15 amino acids. CDR3 DNA is the only sequence kept; it has 45 bases, read in frame from the first base. Turning to this clone: Its antigen specificity is not known. It has no much larger one-base neighbor in the sample; base qualities were not kept.

Sequenced: blood. The rearranged chain carries TRBV23-1 and TRBJ1-4; the D region possibly corresponds to TRBD1 (5 bases align). TRBV23-1 is designated an ORF whose function remains uncertain. This TCR derives from a woman aged 25-40 years in good health. The CDR3 here reads CASSQSTPYAGELFF. The base sequence is TGCGCCAGCAGTCAATCGACCCCCTACGCGGGGGAACTGTTTTTT.